The sequence of this T cell receptor (beta chain) was determined in a study of blood T cell repertoires in COVID-19. Looking at the study overall: Italy, Spain and the United States were the sources of the convalescent and acute COVID-19 samples. T cells, B-cell-depleted T cells, or PBMCs supplied cDNA or gDNA.

The trim removed 1 base at V and 2 bases at J, leaving 7 bases unmatched. Germline lookup yields CDR1 LGHDT and CDR2 YNNKEL (reference sequence). The CDR3 loop spans 17 amino acids. In the original workflow: Reference gene primers were amplified, and this amplification served to estimate nucleated cell counts. Libraries were prepared by immunoSEQ multiplex PCR; TCRdb keeps only in-frame clonotypes and omits some of them. D and trimming were read from the DNA, whereas the V and J calls and clone size are those reported in that table. The table shows about 180,000 clones, with roughly 86% occurring only once.

The chain uses TRBV3-1 (or the pseudogene TRBV3-2) and TRBJ1-5, with 8 nucleotides matching TRBD1. Sequenced sample: peripheral blood. The clonotype originates from a woman aged 25 to 45 with active or convalescent COVID-19. The CDR3 DNA sequence: TGTGCCAGCAGCCAAGGACAGGGGAGAAGGGGCAATCAGCCCCAGCATTTT. It specifies CASSQGQGRRGNQPQHF.